This T cell receptor (beta chain) was sequenced for a study of neoadjuvant anti-PD-1 for oral cavity cancer. Overall study context: Patients without progression received a fourth nivolumab dose around day 43, then surgical resection on days 50-56.

Concerning this clone itself: What it binds is not known.

With 0 bases clipped from V and 4 bases from J, the junction kept 6 bases outside the gene matches. Per germline, CDR1 MNHNY and CDR2 SVGAGI (reference sequence). The CDR3 has 16 amino acids. The repertoire was sequenced with immunoSEQ multiplex PCR; TCRdb's copy has only in-frame clones and lacks some. The table has 15,000 to 20,000 clones, about 69% seen once. Study-level points and caveats: Higher pretreatment blood Treg/Th17 ratios correlated with higher pretreatment blood and lower post-treatment tumor TCRbeta clonality. TCR analyses covered only a few patients per response group.

Stage II-IVA oral cavity squamous cell carcinoma was new and untreated by systemic or radiation therapy. The TCR comes from a person aged 40 to 85 with oral cavity squamous cell carcinoma. The chain couples TRBV6-6 to TRBJ1-1; 9 bases line up with TRBD1. The sample was PBMCs, taken before nivolumab (anti-PD-1) treatment. DNA of the CDR3: TGTGCCAGCAGTTACTCAGTAACAGGGGGCGGCACTGAAGCTTTCTTT. Translating gives CASSYSVTGGGTEAFF.